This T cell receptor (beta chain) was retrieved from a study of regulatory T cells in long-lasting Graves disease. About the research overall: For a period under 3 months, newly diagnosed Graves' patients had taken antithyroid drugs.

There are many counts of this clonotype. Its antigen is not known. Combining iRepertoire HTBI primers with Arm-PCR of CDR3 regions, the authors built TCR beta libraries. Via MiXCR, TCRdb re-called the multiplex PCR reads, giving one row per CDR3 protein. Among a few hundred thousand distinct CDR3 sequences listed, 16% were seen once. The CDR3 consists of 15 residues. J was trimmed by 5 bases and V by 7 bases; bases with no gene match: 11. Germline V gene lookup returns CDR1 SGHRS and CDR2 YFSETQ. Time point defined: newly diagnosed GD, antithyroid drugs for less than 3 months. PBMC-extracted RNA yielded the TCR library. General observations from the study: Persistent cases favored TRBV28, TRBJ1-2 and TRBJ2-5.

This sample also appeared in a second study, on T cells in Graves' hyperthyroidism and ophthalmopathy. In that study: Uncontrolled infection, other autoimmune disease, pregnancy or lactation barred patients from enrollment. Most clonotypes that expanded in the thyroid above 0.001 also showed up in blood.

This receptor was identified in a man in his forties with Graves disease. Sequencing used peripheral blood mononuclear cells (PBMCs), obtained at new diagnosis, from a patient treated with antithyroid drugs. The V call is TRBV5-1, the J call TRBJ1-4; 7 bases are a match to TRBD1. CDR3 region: CASAPAGTVNEKLFF. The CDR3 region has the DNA TGCGCCAGCGCACCGGCCGGGACAGTAAATGAAAAACTGTTTTTT.